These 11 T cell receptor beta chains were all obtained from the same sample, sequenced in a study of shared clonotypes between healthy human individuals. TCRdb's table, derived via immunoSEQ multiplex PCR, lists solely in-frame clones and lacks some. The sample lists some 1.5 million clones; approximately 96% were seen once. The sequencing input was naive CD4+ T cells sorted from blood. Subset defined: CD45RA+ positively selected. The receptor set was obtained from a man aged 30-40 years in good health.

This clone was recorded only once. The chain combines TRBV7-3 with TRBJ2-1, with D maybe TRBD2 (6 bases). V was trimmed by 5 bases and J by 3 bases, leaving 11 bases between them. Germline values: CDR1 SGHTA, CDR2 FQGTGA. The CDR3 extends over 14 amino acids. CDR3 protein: CASSRDSRYNEQFF. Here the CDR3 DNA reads TGTGCCAGCAGCAGGGACTCTCGCTACAATGAGCAGTTCTTC.

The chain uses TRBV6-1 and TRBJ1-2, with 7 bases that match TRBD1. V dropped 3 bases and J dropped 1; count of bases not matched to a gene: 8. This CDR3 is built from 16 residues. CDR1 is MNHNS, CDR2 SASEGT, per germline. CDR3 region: CASSDFRNRGNYGYTF. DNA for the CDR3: TGTGCCAGCAGTGACTTTCGGAACAGGGGTAACTATGGCTACACCTTC.

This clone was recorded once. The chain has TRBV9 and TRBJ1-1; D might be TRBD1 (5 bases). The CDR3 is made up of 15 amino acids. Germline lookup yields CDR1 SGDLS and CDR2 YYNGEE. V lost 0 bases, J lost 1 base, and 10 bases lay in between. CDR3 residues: CASSVGGVQNTEAFF. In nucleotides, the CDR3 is TGTGCCAGCAGCGTAGGGGGGGTTCAGAACACTGAAGCTTTCTTT.

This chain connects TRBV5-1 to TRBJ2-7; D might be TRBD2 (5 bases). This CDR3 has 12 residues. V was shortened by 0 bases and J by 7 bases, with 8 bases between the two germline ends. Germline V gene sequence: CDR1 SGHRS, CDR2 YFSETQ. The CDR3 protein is CASSLGTEEQYF. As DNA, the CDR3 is TGCGCCAGCAGCTTGGGGACTGAGGAGCAGTACTTC.

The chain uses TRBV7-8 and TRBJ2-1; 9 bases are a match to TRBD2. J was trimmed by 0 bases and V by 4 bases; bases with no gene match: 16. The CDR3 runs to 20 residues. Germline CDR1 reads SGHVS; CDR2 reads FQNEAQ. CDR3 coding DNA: TGTGCCAGCAGCTCCCGGCGGGCGGGAGGGAATTCAAGCTCCTACAATGAGCAGTTCTTC. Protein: CASSSRRAGGNSSSYNEQFF.

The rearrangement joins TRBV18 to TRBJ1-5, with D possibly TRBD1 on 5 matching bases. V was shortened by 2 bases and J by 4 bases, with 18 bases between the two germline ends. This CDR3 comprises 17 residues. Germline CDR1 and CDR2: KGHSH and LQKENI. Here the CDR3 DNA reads TGTGCCAGCTCACCATTGAGAGCTCAGGGTGGAAATCAGCCCCAGCATTTT. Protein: CASSPLRAQGGNQPQHF.

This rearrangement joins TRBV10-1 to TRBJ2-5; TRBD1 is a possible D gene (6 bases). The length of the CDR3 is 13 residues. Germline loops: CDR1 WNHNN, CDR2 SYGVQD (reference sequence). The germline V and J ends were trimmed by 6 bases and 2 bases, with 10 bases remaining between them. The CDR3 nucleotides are TGCGCCAGCAGCCGGGACATACAAGAGACCCAGTACTTC. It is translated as CASSRDIQETQYF.

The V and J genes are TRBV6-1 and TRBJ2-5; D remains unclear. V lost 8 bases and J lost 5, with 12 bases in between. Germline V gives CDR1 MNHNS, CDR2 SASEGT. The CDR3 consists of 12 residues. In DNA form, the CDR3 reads TGTGCCAGCTCCCTCCCAGCGGAGACCCAGTACTTC. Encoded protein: CASSLPAETQYF.

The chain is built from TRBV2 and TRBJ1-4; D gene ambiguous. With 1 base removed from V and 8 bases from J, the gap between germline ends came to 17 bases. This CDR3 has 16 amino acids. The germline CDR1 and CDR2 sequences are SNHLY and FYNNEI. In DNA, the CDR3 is TGTGCCAGCAGTGAAGGGGTAGGACCCCTGGGAGAAAAACTGTTTTTT. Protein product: CASSEGVGPLGEKLFF.

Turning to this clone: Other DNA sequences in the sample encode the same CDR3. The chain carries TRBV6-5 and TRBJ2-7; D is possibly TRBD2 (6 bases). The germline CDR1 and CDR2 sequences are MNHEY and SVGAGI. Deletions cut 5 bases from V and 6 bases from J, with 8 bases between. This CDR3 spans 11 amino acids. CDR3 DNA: TGTGCCAGCAGTCAGGGAGGCGAGCAGTACTTC. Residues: CASSQGGEQYF.

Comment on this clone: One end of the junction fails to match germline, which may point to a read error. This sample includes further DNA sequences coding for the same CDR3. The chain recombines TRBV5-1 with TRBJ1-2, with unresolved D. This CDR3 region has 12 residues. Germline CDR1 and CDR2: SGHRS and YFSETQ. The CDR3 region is CASSLDGNGYTF. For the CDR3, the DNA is TGTGCCAGCAGCTTGGATGGGAATGGCTACACCTTC.